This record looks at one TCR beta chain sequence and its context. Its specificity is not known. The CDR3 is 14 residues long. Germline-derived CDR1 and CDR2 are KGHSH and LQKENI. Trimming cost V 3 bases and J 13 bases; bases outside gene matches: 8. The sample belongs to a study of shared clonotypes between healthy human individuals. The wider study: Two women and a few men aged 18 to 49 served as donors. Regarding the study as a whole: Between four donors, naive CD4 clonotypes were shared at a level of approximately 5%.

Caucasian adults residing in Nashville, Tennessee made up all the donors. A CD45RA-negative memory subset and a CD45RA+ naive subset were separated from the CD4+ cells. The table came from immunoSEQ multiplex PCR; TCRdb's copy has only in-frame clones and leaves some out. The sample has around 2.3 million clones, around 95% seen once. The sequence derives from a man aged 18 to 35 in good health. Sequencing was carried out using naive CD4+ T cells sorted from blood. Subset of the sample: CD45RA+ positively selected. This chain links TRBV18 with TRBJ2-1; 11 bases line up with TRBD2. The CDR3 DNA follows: TGTGCCAGCTCACCCACGGGACTAGCGGTGGGTCAGTTCTTC. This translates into CASSPTGLAVGQFF. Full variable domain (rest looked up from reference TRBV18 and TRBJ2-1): NAGVMQNPRHLVRRRGQEARLRCSPMKGHSHVYWYRQLPEEGLKFMVYLQKENIIDESGMPKERFSAEFPKEGPSILRIQQVVRGDSAAYFCASSPTGLAVGQFFGPGTRLTVL.